This is a list of T cell receptor beta chains from one sample in a study of T cell responses to AZD1222 COVID-19 vaccine. Using immunoSEQ multiplex PCR, the repertoire was profiled, and TCRdb retains in-frame clones only, with some absent. The sample shows around 60,000 clones, around 82% of them seen only once. This specimen was peripheral blood, taken 28 days after the second AZD1222 dose. The receptors were sampled from an adult who received the AZD1222 COVID-19 vaccine. The CDR3 runs from the conserved cysteine through the conserved F or W. A D gene is named only where the DNA matches it firmly. Where a row states a size, it is once, few, many or the class of an expanded clone; other rows omit it.

CDR3 DNA: TGTGCCAGCAGCCTCTGGAATTCGAACACTGAAGCTTTCTTT
CDR3 protein: CASSLWNSNTEAFF
V gene: TRBV7-9
J gene: TRBJ1-1
clone size: -
CDR3 length: 14
D gene: -

CDR3 DNA: TGTGCCAGTAGTCCCCGAGGACAGGTCTACAATGAGCAGTTCTTC
CDR3 protein: CASSPRGQVYNEQFF
V gene: TRBV19
J gene: TRBJ2-1
clone size: -
CDR3 length: 15
D gene: TRBD1

CDR3 DNA: TGTGCCAGCAGCCGAGCACGGAGCGCAGGGGGGGAGACCCAGTACTTC
CDR3 protein: CASSRARSAGGETQYF
V gene: TRBV7-8
J gene: TRBJ2-5
clone size: -
CDR3 length: 16
D gene: -

CDR3 DNA: TGTGCCAGCAGTTTATCGGGGGGGGCCTACAATGAGCAGTTCTTC
CDR3 protein: CASSLSGGAYNEQFF
V gene: TRBV27
J gene: TRBJ2-1
clone size: once
CDR3 length: 15
D gene: TRBD2

CDR3 DNA: TGCGCCAGCAGCTTGTCGCCGAACACTGAAGCTTTCTTT
CDR3 protein: CASSLSPNTEAFF
V gene: TRBV5-1
J gene: TRBJ1-1
clone size: -
CDR3 length: 13
D gene: -

CDR3 DNA: TGTGCCACCAGTGATTCCAGCGGGGCCTACAATGAGCAGTTCTTC
CDR3 protein: CATSDSSGAYNEQFF
V gene: TRBV24-1
J gene: TRBJ2-1
clone size: -
CDR3 length: 15
D gene: TRBD2

CDR3 DNA: TGTGCCAGCATGGGGGCGAATCGGATCACTGAAGCTTTCTTT
CDR3 protein: CASMGANRITEAFF
V gene: TRBV27
J gene: TRBJ1-1
clone size: -
CDR3 length: 14
D gene: -

CDR3 DNA: TGTGCCAGCAGCGTAGGCAGGGCTCCCTACGAGCAGTACTTC
CDR3 protein: CASSVGRAPYEQYF
V gene: TRBV9
J gene: TRBJ2-7
clone size: -
CDR3 length: 14
D gene: -

CDR3 DNA: TGTGCCAGTACTGGCGGGAGTAGCTACGAGCAGTACTTC
CDR3 protein: CASTGGSSYEQYF
V gene: TRBV19
J gene: TRBJ2-7
clone size: -
CDR3 length: 13
D gene: TRBD2

CDR3 DNA: TGTGCCAGCAGCGGACTAGCGGGAGGCGAGACCCAGTACTTC
CDR3 protein: CASSGLAGGETQYF
V gene: TRBV5-6
J gene: TRBJ2-5
clone size: -
CDR3 length: 14
D gene: TRBD2

CDR3 DNA: TGTGCCAGCAGCTTGGGCTTCAACACTGAAGCTTTCTTT
CDR3 protein: CASSLGFNTEAFF
V gene: TRBV7-2
J gene: TRBJ1-1
clone size: -
CDR3 length: 13
D gene: -

CDR3 DNA: TGTGCCAGTAGGAGGCCAGGGCAACAATCAGATACGCAGTATTTT
CDR3 protein: CASRRPGQQSDTQYF
V gene: TRBV19
J gene: TRBJ2-3
clone size: once
CDR3 length: 15
D gene: -

CDR3 DNA: TGTGCCAGCAGTGACGGAGGATTAGGTCAGTTCTTC
CDR3 protein: CASSDGGLGQFF
V gene: TRBV6-4
J gene: TRBJ2-1
clone size: -
CDR3 length: 12
D gene: -

CDR3 DNA: TGTGCCAGCAGCCTAGCGGGTGAGCAGTTCTTC
CDR3 protein: CASSLAGEQFF
V gene: TRBV11-2
J gene: TRBJ2-1
clone size: -
CDR3 length: 11
D gene: TRBD2

CDR3 DNA: TGTGCCAGCAGCTCTCGGCAGGGTGGCATGAACACTGAAGCTTTCTTT
CDR3 protein: CASSSRQGGMNTEAFF
V gene: TRBV5-5
J gene: TRBJ1-1
clone size: -
CDR3 length: 16
D gene: -

CDR3 DNA: TGTGCCAGCAGTGTTCTGGGGGGTACGCAGTATTTT
CDR3 protein: CASSVLGGTQYF
V gene: TRBV28
J gene: TRBJ2-3
clone size: -
CDR3 length: 12
D gene: -

CDR3 DNA: TGTGCCAGCGGGACAGGGCTCCAAGAGACCCAGTACTTC
CDR3 protein: CASGTGLQETQYF
V gene: TRBV18
J gene: TRBJ2-5
clone size: -
CDR3 length: 13
D gene: TRBD1

CDR3 DNA: TGTGCCAGCAGCTTAGCTGGGACGCAGTTCTTCGAGCAGTACTTC
CDR3 protein: CASSLAGTQFFEQYF
V gene: TRBV11-2
J gene: TRBJ2-7
clone size: -
CDR3 length: 15
D gene: -

CDR3 DNA: TGTGCCAGCAGCCAAGTGTTCCAGGGGACTAATGAAAAACTGTTTTTT
CDR3 protein: CASSQVFQGTNEKLFF
V gene: TRBV4-2
J gene: TRBJ1-4
clone size: -
CDR3 length: 16
D gene: -

CDR3 DNA: TGTGCCAGCAGTTCGGGGAGGACAGGGGGTACCGGGGAGCTGTTTTTT
CDR3 protein: CASSSGRTGGTGELFF
V gene: TRBV27
J gene: TRBJ2-2
clone size: -
CDR3 length: 16
D gene: TRBD1

CDR3 DNA: TGTGCCAGCAGTTACGGAAGATGGAATTCACCCCTCCACTTT
CDR3 protein: CASSYGRWNSPLHF
V gene: TRBV6-5
J gene: TRBJ1-6
clone size: once
CDR3 length: 14
D gene: -

CDR3 DNA: TGTGCCAGCAGCCCCTCAGGGAGTCACTATGGCTACACCTTC
CDR3 protein: CASSPSGSHYGYTF
V gene: TRBV7-6
J gene: TRBJ1-2
clone size: -
CDR3 length: 14
D gene: -

CDR3 DNA: TGTGCCAGCAGTGAATTTTATGGGAGCGGGAGGGCCCACAATGAGCAGTTCTTC
CDR3 protein: CASSEFYGSGRAHNEQFF
V gene: TRBV25-1
J gene: TRBJ2-1
clone size: once
CDR3 length: 18
D gene: TRBD2

CDR3 DNA: TGTGCCAGCAGCTCCAGGCGGGCCAGCACAGATACGCAGTATTTT
CDR3 protein: CASSSRRASTDTQYF
V gene: TRBV28
J gene: TRBJ2-3
clone size: -
CDR3 length: 15
D gene: -

CDR3 DNA: TGCGCCAGCAGCTTGCTGGGGACAGGGCCTTACGAGCAGTACTTC
CDR3 protein: CASSLLGTGPYEQYF
V gene: TRBV5-1
J gene: TRBJ2-7
clone size: -
CDR3 length: 15
D gene: TRBD1

CDR3 DNA: TGTGCCAGCAGTTACTCGGGCAGTTCAGAGACCCAGTACTTC
CDR3 protein: CASSYSGSSETQYF
V gene: TRBV6-2/TRBV6-3
J gene: TRBJ2-5
clone size: -
CDR3 length: 14
D gene: -

CDR3 DNA: TGCGCCAGCAGCCCCGGGACTATAAAAGAGACCCAGTACTTC
CDR3 protein: CASSPGTIKETQYF
V gene: TRBV5-1
J gene: TRBJ2-5
clone size: -
CDR3 length: 14
D gene: TRBD2

CDR3 DNA: TGTGCCAGCAGCTTAGGACTGGTGAATTCACCCCTCCACTTT
CDR3 protein: CASSLGLVNSPLHF
V gene: TRBV7-9
J gene: TRBJ1-6
clone size: -
CDR3 length: 14
D gene: -

CDR3 DNA: TGCAGCGTACAGGGCACTGGAAACACCATATATTTT
CDR3 protein: CSVQGTGNTIYF
V gene: TRBV29-1
J gene: TRBJ1-3
clone size: once
CDR3 length: 12
D gene: -

CDR3 DNA: TGTGCCAGCAGTTTTGCGGCGGGACAGAGACACAATGAGCAGTTCTTC
CDR3 protein: CASSFAAGQRHNEQFF
V gene: TRBV25-1
J gene: TRBJ2-1
clone size: -
CDR3 length: 16
D gene: -

CDR3 DNA: TGTGCCAGCAGCAAGGACGGGGAGATCATGTTAGGTGAGCAGTTCTTC
CDR3 protein: CASSKDGEIMLGEQFF
V gene: TRBV7-6
J gene: TRBJ2-1
clone size: -
CDR3 length: 16
D gene: -

CDR3 DNA: TGTGCCAGCAGTTACCGGCCCGGGACTAGCTTCTACGAGCAGTACTTC
CDR3 protein: CASSYRPGTSFYEQYF
V gene: TRBV7-9
J gene: TRBJ2-7
clone size: -
CDR3 length: 16
D gene: TRBD2

CDR3 DNA: TGTGCCTGGAGTAGGGGCGACTCCTACAATGAGCAGTTCTTC
CDR3 protein: CAWSRGDSYNEQFF
V gene: TRBV30
J gene: TRBJ2-1
clone size: -
CDR3 length: 14
D gene: -

CDR3 DNA: TGTGCCAGCAGCGTAGACGACAGTTCCTACGAGCAGTACTTC
CDR3 protein: CASSVDDSSYEQYF
V gene: TRBV9
J gene: TRBJ2-7
clone size: medium-sized
CDR3 length: 14
D gene: -

CDR3 DNA: TGCGCCAGCAGCTTACCCGGACTAGCGGGTTCCGGGGAGCTGTTTTTT
CDR3 protein: CASSLPGLAGSGELFF
V gene: TRBV5-1
J gene: TRBJ2-2
clone size: -
CDR3 length: 16
D gene: TRBD2

CDR3 DNA: TGCGCCAGCAGCCAAGTAGGACAGGGGAACGAGCAGTACTTC
CDR3 protein: CASSQVGQGNEQYF
V gene: TRBV4-3
J gene: TRBJ2-7
clone size: -
CDR3 length: 14
D gene: TRBD1

CDR3 DNA: TGTGCCAGCAGCGCGGTGGGACTAGCGAACCAAGAGACCCAGTACTTC
CDR3 protein: CASSAVGLANQETQYF
V gene: TRBV5-4
J gene: TRBJ2-5
clone size: -
CDR3 length: 16
D gene: TRBD2

CDR3 DNA: TGTGCCAGCAGTCTTACACGACCTAACCCGACGGAGGATACGCAGTATTTT
CDR3 protein: CASSLTRPNPTEDTQYF
V gene: TRBV27
J gene: TRBJ2-3
clone size: -
CDR3 length: 17
D gene: -

CDR3 DNA: TGTGCCACTCGTAGCGGGGGCACAGATACGCAGTATTTT
CDR3 protein: CATRSGGTDTQYF
V gene: TRBV28
J gene: TRBJ2-3
clone size: -
CDR3 length: 13
D gene: TRBD2

CDR3 DNA: TGCGCCAGCAGCCAGGGGGCTGTCGGAGCTTTCTTT
CDR3 protein: CASSQGAVGAFF
V gene: TRBV4-1
J gene: TRBJ1-1
clone size: -
CDR3 length: 12
D gene: -

CDR3 DNA: TGTGCCAGCAGACCCGGGACAGGAGATTCACCCCTCCACTTT
CDR3 protein: CASRPGTGDSPLHF
V gene: TRBV7-6
J gene: TRBJ1-6
clone size: -
CDR3 length: 14
D gene: TRBD1

CDR3 DNA: TGCGCCAGCAGCTTGGAGTCCAGCGGGAGCTACGAGCAGTACTTC
CDR3 protein: CASSLESSGSYEQYF
V gene: TRBV5-1
J gene: TRBJ2-7
clone size: -
CDR3 length: 15
D gene: TRBD2

CDR3 DNA: TGTGCCAGCAGTTCTCCGGCACTTACAGATACGCAGTATTTT
CDR3 protein: CASSSPALTDTQYF
V gene: TRBV28
J gene: TRBJ2-3
clone size: -
CDR3 length: 14
D gene: -

CDR3 DNA: TGTGCCAGCAGCCCGGGACAGGGGGTTCACAATGAGCAGTTCTTC
CDR3 protein: CASSPGQGVHNEQFF
V gene: TRBV16
J gene: TRBJ2-1
clone size: -
CDR3 length: 15
D gene: TRBD1

CDR3 DNA: TGTGCCAGCAGCCCTGGAGGGGAATACAATGAGCAGTTCTTC
CDR3 protein: CASSPGGEYNEQFF
V gene: TRBV7-2
J gene: TRBJ2-1
clone size: -
CDR3 length: 14
D gene: -

CDR3 DNA: TGTGCCAGCAGTTTATTTGGGACAGGGGCGAACACCGGGGAGCTGTTTTTT
CDR3 protein: CASSLFGTGANTGELFF
V gene: TRBV27
J gene: TRBJ2-2
clone size: -
CDR3 length: 17
D gene: TRBD1

CDR3 DNA: TGTGCCAGCAGCTCTCAGGGGTCTGGAAACACCATATATTTT
CDR3 protein: CASSSQGSGNTIYF
V gene: TRBV5-4
J gene: TRBJ1-3
clone size: few
CDR3 length: 14
D gene: -

CDR3 DNA: TGTGCCAGCAGCGGGGGGCAATACCAAGAGACCCAGTACTTC
CDR3 protein: CASSGGQYQETQYF
V gene: TRBV3-1/TRBV3-2
J gene: TRBJ2-5
clone size: -
CDR3 length: 14
D gene: -

CDR3 DNA: TGTGCCAGCAGCAATTCAGGGGGCGGACAGCCCCAGCATTTT
CDR3 protein: CASSNSGGGQPQHF
V gene: TRBV7-2
J gene: TRBJ1-5
clone size: -
CDR3 length: 14
D gene: TRBD1

CDR3 DNA: TGTGCCATCTCGTCGGCGGGAGGGCTCTACAATGAGCAGTTCTTC
CDR3 protein: CAISSAGGLYNEQFF
V gene: TRBV10-3
J gene: TRBJ2-1
clone size: -
CDR3 length: 15
D gene: TRBD2

CDR3 DNA: TGTGCCAGCAGATTGGACTACAGGAGTCTCGTCTCTGGAAACACCATATATTTT
CDR3 protein: CASRLDYRSLVSGNTIYF
V gene: TRBV28
J gene: TRBJ1-3
clone size: -
CDR3 length: 18
D gene: -

CDR3 DNA: TGTGCCAGCAGCTCTTTCGGGCAGGGGGGCGAGCAGTACTTC
CDR3 protein: CASSSFGQGGEQYF
V gene: TRBV5-4
J gene: TRBJ2-7
clone size: few
CDR3 length: 14
D gene: -

CDR3 DNA: TGTGCCAGCAGCTTATTTCAGGGGGCGCGGGAGACCCAGTACTTC
CDR3 protein: CASSLFQGARETQYF
V gene: TRBV7-3
J gene: TRBJ2-5
clone size: -
CDR3 length: 15
D gene: TRBD1

CDR3 DNA: TGCGCCAGCAGCTTGTGGGACAGTAGACTAGAACTCCAGAACCCGGAAACTTACGAGCAGTACTTC
CDR3 protein: CASSLWDSRLELQNPETYEQYF
V gene: TRBV5-1
J gene: TRBJ2-7
clone size: few
CDR3 length: 22
D gene: -

CDR3 DNA: TGTGCCAGCAGCTCGGGACAGGGGCAAGAGACCCAGTACTTC
CDR3 protein: CASSSGQGQETQYF
V gene: TRBV7-2
J gene: TRBJ2-5
clone size: -
CDR3 length: 14
D gene: TRBD1

CDR3 DNA: TGTGCCAGCAGTCGTACTCATCCGTCGGGGGAGACCCAGTACTTC
CDR3 protein: CASSRTHPSGETQYF
V gene: TRBV28
J gene: TRBJ2-5
clone size: -
CDR3 length: 15
D gene: -

CDR3 DNA: TGTGCCAGCGCTCAAACGGGGCTCCAAGAGACCCAGTACTTC
CDR3 protein: CASAQTGLQETQYF
V gene: TRBV11-2
J gene: TRBJ2-5
clone size: -
CDR3 length: 14
D gene: -

CDR3 DNA: TGTGCCAGCAGCCTTTCTGGGGGAGAGGCCCAAGAGACCCAGTACTTC
CDR3 protein: CASSLSGGEAQETQYF
V gene: TRBV7-6
J gene: TRBJ2-5
clone size: -
CDR3 length: 16
D gene: -